This passage covers 31 T cell receptor beta chains from one sample sequenced in a study of human T cells and chemical hapten exposure. The sample's time point: patch test 3, about 24 weeks after DPC sensitization. Treatment of the sample: therapeutic diphenylcyclopropenone sensitization with weekly scalp DPC. TCRdb recomputed calls from the RACE reads with MiXCR, one row per CDR3 protein. The table has about 120,000 distinct CDR3 sequences, roughly 12% seen once. Material: whole blood, obtained in connection with sensitization to the hapten diphenylcyclopropenone (DPC). The origin of the receptors is a woman between 45 and 60 years old with alopecia areata. Some clones in this sample may be carry-over from other donors' samples.

CDR3 nucleotide sequence: TGTGCCAGCAGCTTTCAGGGGGCGGACACTGAAGCTTTCTTT. Protein product: CASSFQGADTEAFF. The rearrangement uses TRBV11-2 and TRBJ1-1; 8 bases fit TRBD1. V was pared by 3 bases and J by 3 bases, with 3 bases of the junction left unmatched. Germline values: CDR1 SGHAT, CDR2 FQNNGV. The CDR3 covers 14 residues.

This clonotype was seen only a few times. The chain recombines TRBV15 with TRBJ1-6; D perhaps matches TRBD1 (5 bases). CDR3 length: 13 residues. The germline gives CDR1 LNHNV, CDR2 YYDKDF (reference sequence). Trimming removed 7 bases from V and 9 bases from J, with 13 bases in between. CDR3: CATKDIGGSPLHF. The CDR3 nucleotides are TGTGCCACCAAGGACATCGGGGGTTCACCCCTCCACTTT.

The genes are TRBV25-1 and TRBJ1-2, with D unclear. The germline V and J ends were trimmed by 3 bases and 4 bases, with 3 bases remaining between them. Germline CDR1 MGHDK, CDR2 SYGVNS. The CDR3 has 11 amino acids. CDR3 DNA sequence: TGTGCCAGCAGTGATTTCTATGGCTACACCTTC. Amino acids: CASSDFYGYTF.

The chain is built from TRBV29-1 and TRBJ2-1; 7 positions match TRBD2. The germline gives CDR1 SQVTM, CDR2 ANQGSEA. With V trimmed by 3 bases and J by 7 bases, 6 bases remained unmatched. This CDR3 has 13 amino acids. The CDR3 bases are TGCAGCGTTGACGGTAGCGGGCGGAATGAGCAGTTCTTC. As protein: CSVDGSGRNEQFF.

This clonotype turned up a few times. The gene calls are TRBV6-1 and TRBJ2-3; tentatively, D is TRBD2 (5 bases). The CDR3 is 12 amino acids. The germline gives CDR1 MNHNS, CDR2 SASEGT. V was pared by 6 bases and J by 7 bases, with 11 bases between. The CDR3 DNA reads TGTGCCAGCAGAGGACTGCATTATACGCAGTATTTT. This gives the protein CASRGLHYTQYF.

This clonotype was seen a few times. For the CDR3, the DNA is TGCGCCAGCAGCCAAAACCCAGGGGCACAGGGTTGGAGAGAGTTGAACACTGAAGCTTTCTTT. This sequence encodes CASSQNPGAQGWRELNTEAFF. The rearrangement links TRBV4-1 to TRBJ1-1; tentative D call: TRBD1 (6 bases). The CDR3 has 21 amino acids. The V gene lost 2 bases and the J gene lost 0 bases, with 28 bases spanning the gap. The germline V gene has CDR1 MGHRA and CDR2 YSYEKL.

This clonotype was found a few times. This CDR3 reads CASSKEGFSGANVLTF. CDR3 DNA sequence: TGTGCCAGCAGTAAGGAGGGTTTCTCTGGGGCCAACGTCCTGACTTTC. The rearrangement joins TRBV6-6 to TRBJ2-6; perhaps TRBD2 as D (6 bases). The CDR3 spans 16 residues. Between the trimmed V and J ends, which lost 5 bases and 0 bases, there was a span of 11 bases. Germline V lookup: CDR1 MNHNY, CDR2 SVGAGI (reference sequence).

The chain couples TRBV25-1 to TRBJ1-1, with D perhaps matching TRBD1 (6 bases). The germline V gene has CDR1 MGHDK and CDR2 SYGVNS. This CDR3 contains 14 residues. Trimming took off 6 bases at V and 0 bases at J, with 11 bases between the two ends. CDR3 in DNA: TGTGCCAGCAGACAGGGTTTCATGAACACTGAAGCTTTCTTT. The encoded protein is CASRQGFMNTEAFF. The whole variable domain, filled in from reference TRBV25-1 and TRBJ1-1, reads EADIYQTPRYLVIGTGKKITLECSQTMGHDKMYWYQQDPGMELHLIHYSYGVNSTEKGDLSSESTVSRIRTEHFPLTLESARPSHTSQYLCASRQGFMNTEAFFGQGTRLTVV.

Only a few counts were recorded for this clonotype. V is TRBV7-2 and J is TRBJ1-4; D gene unclear. This CDR3 comprises 14 residues. CDR1 is SGHTA, CDR2 FQGNSA, per germline. V lost 4 bases to trimming and J lost 4 bases, with 10 bases between them. The CDR3 loop is CASSYTGINEKLFF. The CDR3 DNA reads as TGTGCCAGCAGCTATACGGGGATTAATGAAAAACTGTTTTTT. Based on the CDR3 plus reference TRBV7-2 and TRBJ1-4, the full variable domain is GAGVSQSPSNKVTEKGKDVELRCDPISGHTALYWYRQSLGQGLEFLIYFQGNSAPDKSGLPSDRFSAERTGGSVSTLTIQRTQQEDSAVYLCASSYTGINEKLFFGSGTQLSVL.

This clonotype was observed a handful of times. The chain employs TRBV20-1 and TRBJ1-2; no definite D call. CDR3 length: 13 amino acids. The germline V gene has CDR1 DFQATT and CDR2 SNEGSKA (reference sequence). Trimming cost V 4 bases and J 0 bases, with 9 bases left between them. CDR3 nucleotides: TGCAGTGCTACAGGTGCAGCTAACTATGGCTACACCTTC. Protein product: CSATGAANYGYTF.

Remarks on this clonotype: This may arise from a read error, as a much more abundant clone is one base away. The chain employs TRBV6-5 and TRBJ1-4, with D perhaps matching TRBD1 (6 bases). Germline CDR1 reads MNHEY; CDR2 reads SVGAGI. The CDR3 totals 14 residues. CDR3 nucleotides: TGTGCCAGCAGTTCTGACGGGGGGCATGAAAAACTGCTTTTT. Amino acid sequence: CASSSDGGHEKLLF.

In this sample, this clonotype turned up many times. The chain combines TRBV15 with TRBJ2-5; D call uncertain. CDR3 length: 12 residues. Trimming pared 0 bases from V and 5 bases from J, leaving 4 bases between. Germline CDR1 is LNHNV and CDR2 is YYDKDF (reference sequence). The CDR3 here is CATSRDTETQYF. Written as DNA, the CDR3 is TGTGCCACCAGCAGAGATACGGAGACCCAGTACTTC.

The chain joins TRBV3-1 to TRBJ1-6, with 8 bases aligning to TRBD1. In germline, CDR1 is LGHDT, CDR2 YNNKEL (reference sequence). After removal of 4 bases from V and 9 bases from J, the junction contained 5 bases not matched to a gene. This CDR3 has 14 residues. As DNA, the CDR3 is TGTGCCAGCAGCCCGGACAGGGATAGTTCACCCCTCCACTTT. Amino acids: CASSPDRDSSPLHF. Together with reference TRBV3-1 and TRBJ1-6, the CDR3 gives the full variable domain: DTAVSQTPKYLVTQMGNDKSIKCEQNLGHDTMYWYKQDSKKFLKIMFSYNNKELIINETVPNRFSPKSPDKAHLNLHINSLELGDSAVYFCASSPDRDSSPLHFGNGTRLTVT.

In this sample, this clonotype turned up a few times. The chain joins TRBV7-2 to TRBJ2-4; unclear D gene. Germline CDR1 and CDR2: SGHTA and FQGNSA. The V gene lost 3 bases and the J gene lost 8 bases, with 11 bases spanning the gap. This CDR3 has 13 residues. CDR3 amino acids: CASSFLGGDIQYF. CDR3 nucleotide sequence: TGTGCCAGCAGCTTTCTGGGCGGAGACATTCAGTACTTC.

This clonotype has only a few counts. V and J are TRBV4-2 and TRBJ2-3, with D unclear. This CDR3 contains 17 residues. Trimming removed 0 bases at V and 1 base at J, with 14 bases between. Germline CDR1 is LGHNA and CDR2 is YNFKEQ. CDR3 sequence reads: CASSQDLSGRGTDTQYF. The CDR3 DNA is TGTGCCAGCAGCCAAGATCTCTCCGGCCGGGGCACAGATACGCAGTATTTT.

There are many counts of this clonotype. The CDR3 spells CSVVGTTTYNEQFF. The CDR3 bases are TGCAGCGTTGTCGGCACTACCACCTACAATGAGCAGTTCTTC. This chain connects TRBV29-1 to TRBJ2-1; D uncertain. V was clipped by 4 bases and J by 2 bases, with 12 bases between them. Germline V gene data show CDR1 as SQVTM and CDR2 as ANQGSEA. There are 14 residues in the CDR3.

This clonotype was seen only a few times. The chain employs TRBV4-1 and TRBJ1-2; unclear D gene. The germline V gene encodes CDR1 MGHRA and CDR2 YSYEKL. The length of the CDR3 is 14 residues. V dropped 0 bases and J dropped 5 bases, with 10 bases sitting between them. As DNA, the CDR3 is TGCGCCAGCAGCCAAGAAGTTAGGACGTATGGCTACACCTTC. It specifies CASSQEVRTYGYTF.

Only a few counts were recorded for this clonotype. The gene calls are TRBV20-1 and TRBJ1-2, with D perhaps matching TRBD1 (5 bases). V was clipped by 5 bases and J by 5 bases, with 9 bases between them. The CDR3 totals 11 residues. Germline CDR1 and CDR2: DFQATT and SNEGSKA (reference sequence). For the CDR3, the DNA is TGCAGTGCTCCGGGGGAGTATGGCTACACCTTC. Translated: CSAPGEYGYTF.

With respect to this clonotype: Mismatch with germline at one junction end may stem from a read error. V and J are TRBV27 and TRBJ2-7; D might be TRBD1 (6 bases). This CDR3 has 13 amino acids. Looked up from germline, CDR1 is MNHEY and CDR2 is SMNVEV (reference sequence). The CDR3 spells CASSQGSSYKQYF. The DNA of the CDR3 is TGTGCCAGCAGCCAGGGGAGCTCCTACAAGCAGTACTTC.

The chain combines TRBV23-1 with TRBJ2-7; 9 bases are a match to TRBD2. TRBV23-1 qualifies as an ORF whose function is uncertain. The CDR3 runs to 17 residues. The V segment lost 0 bases and the J segment 3 bases; nucleotides outside the gene matches: 9. This chain's CDR3 is CASSQSRTSVVFYEQYF. CDR3 in DNA: TGCGCCAGCAGTCAATCGAGGACTAGCGTCGTATTCTACGAGCAGTACTTC.

The chain joins TRBV6-1 to TRBJ1-2; D unresolved. Germline-derived CDR1 and CDR2 are MNHNS and SASEGT. This CDR3 has 11 amino acids. V gave up 10 bases and J gave up 0 bases, with 6 bases separating them. The CDR3, as DNA: TGTGCCACACGAGCTAACTATGGCTACACCTTC. Translation gives CATRANYGYTF.

CDR3 loop: CASLVPGQLNYGYTF. The CDR3 DNA is TGTGCCAGCTTGGTTCCGGGACAGCTGAACTATGGCTACACCTTC. This chain joins TRBV12-3 or TRBV12-4 and TRBJ1-2; TRBD1 matches at 7 bases. V shed 8 bases and J 2 bases; nucleotides not matched to a gene: 11. The CDR3 sequence is 15 residues long.

This clonotype occurred a few times. V and J are TRBV20-1 and TRBJ2-7; D is possibly TRBD1 (5 bases). V lost 5 bases to trimming and J lost 5 bases, with 13 bases between them. The CDR3 has 12 amino acids. The germline V gene has CDR1 DFQATT and CDR2 SNEGSKA (reference sequence). CDR3 DNA sequence: TGCAGTGCTTACGGCCAGGGAAACGAGCAGTACTTC. This codes for CSAYGQGNEQYF.

This clonotype has more than one count but fewer than ten. The rearrangement uses TRBV6-5 and TRBJ1-2; 11 nucleotides match TRBD1. The CDR3 loop spans 13 amino acids. Unmatched junction bases numbered 3, after V lost 4 bases and J lost 8 bases. From germline, CDR1 is MNHEY and CDR2 SVGAGI. The CDR3 sequence is CASSWGTGGGYTF. CDR3 coding DNA: TGTGCCAGCAGTTGGGGGACAGGGGGAGGCTACACCTTC.

To note about this clonotype: Likely a read error: the CDR3 ends without its conserved phenylalanine or tryptophan. J is TRBJ2-4 and V is TRBV30; the D is unclear. Trimming pared 5 bases from V and 1 base from J, leaving 9 bases between. Germline CDR1 reads GTSNPN; CDR2 reads SVGIG (reference sequence). CDR3 length equals 13 residues. CDR3 coding DNA: TGTGCCTGGGCAGTCGGGGCCAAAAACATTCAGTACCTC. Protein: CAWAVGAKNIQYL.

This clonotype showed up many times. The chain recombines TRBV7-9 with TRBJ2-3; 14 nucleotides line up with TRBD2. Germline-derived CDR1 and CDR2 are SEHNR and FQNEAQ (reference sequence). The J segment lost 6 bases and the V segment lost 5 bases, leaving 4 bases of the junction unmatched. The CDR3 covers 15 residues. The CDR3 DNA follows: TGTGCCAGCAGCCGCGGACTAGCGGGAGGCGATACGCAGTATTTT. Its translation is CASSRGLAGGDTQYF.

In its sample, this clonotype was seen a few times. This chain connects TRBV10-1 to TRBJ2-5, with TRBD2 identical over 7 bases. Looked up from germline, CDR1 is WNHNN and CDR2 is SYGVQD (reference sequence). The CDR3 covers 12 residues. V dropped 0 bases and J dropped 9; count of bases not matched to a gene: 1. This CDR3 is CASSESGGAQYF. DNA of the CDR3: TGCGCCAGCAGTGAGTCTGGGGGGGCCCAGTACTTC.

This clonotype was observed at least ten times. The chain carries TRBV5-5 and TRBJ1-1; D unresolved. Trimming pared 5 bases from V and 2 bases from J, leaving 10 bases between. The germline gives CDR1 SGHKS, CDR2 YYEKEE (reference sequence). The CDR3 covers 13 residues. The CDR3 nucleotides read TGTGCCAGCAGACCTAGAATAAACACTGAAGCTTTCTTT. This sequence encodes CASRPRINTEAFF. Complete variable domain (other parts from reference TRBV5-5 and TRBJ1-1): DAGVTQSPTHLIKTRGQQVTLRCSPISGHKSVSWYQQVLGQGPQFIFQYYEKEERGRGNFPDRFSARQFPNYSSELNVNALLLGDSALYLCASRPRINTEAFFGQGTRLTVV.

This clonotype turned up a few times. The chain employs TRBV4-1 and TRBJ2-3; D is unresolved. Germline loops: CDR1 MGHRA, CDR2 YSYEKL. The length of the CDR3 is 13 residues. The V gene lost 0 bases and the J gene lost 5 bases, with 6 bases spanning the gap. CDR3 bases: TGCGCCAGCAGCCAAGATAGAAAAGATACGCAGTATTTT. Translated, it gives CASSQDRKDTQYF.

This clonotype has a single count. This sequence joins TRBV7-2 and TRBJ1-5, with TRBD1 matching over 7 bases. Germline lookup yields CDR1 SGHTA and CDR2 FQGNSA. The CDR3 runs to 14 residues. The trim removed 9 bases at V and 4 bases at J, leaving 9 bases unmatched. CDR3 residues: CASRSGTANQPQHF. The CDR3 DNA sequence: TGTGCCAGTAGAAGCGGGACAGCTAATCAGCCCCAGCATTTT.

The rearrangement joins TRBV12-3 or TRBV12-4 to TRBJ1-2; no clear D gene. The CDR3 is made up of 14 amino acids. V was clipped by 2 bases and J by 5 bases, with 12 bases between them. The CDR3 spells CASSLTLTSYGYTF. The CDR3 bases are TGTGCCAGCAGTTTAACACTCACCTCTTATGGCTACACCTTC.